This T cell receptor (beta chain) was recorded in a study of cytomegalovirus exposure and HLA in healthy donors. The CDR3 contains 16 residues. CDR1 is MGHDK and CDR2 is SYGVNS in the germline V gene. Trimming removed 8 bases at V and 4 bases at J, with 23 bases between. The PCR ran on 60 Vbeta and 13 Jbeta primers. This table comes from immunoSEQ multiplex PCR, and its TCRdb copy is limited to in-frame clones, with some not included. This sample has some 180,000 clones; more than 85% occur once, and the top ten carry around 0.25%. Sequenced sample: PBMCs. This chain connects TRBV25-1 to TRBJ2-5; a possible D gene is TRBD1 (5 bases). The sequence derives from a girl under three years old in good health and CMV-seronegative. The CDR3: CASQWSQGRFGETQYF. CDR3 sequence (DNA): TGTGCCAGCCAGTGGTCCCAGGGCCGGTTCGGAGAGACCCAGTACTTC.